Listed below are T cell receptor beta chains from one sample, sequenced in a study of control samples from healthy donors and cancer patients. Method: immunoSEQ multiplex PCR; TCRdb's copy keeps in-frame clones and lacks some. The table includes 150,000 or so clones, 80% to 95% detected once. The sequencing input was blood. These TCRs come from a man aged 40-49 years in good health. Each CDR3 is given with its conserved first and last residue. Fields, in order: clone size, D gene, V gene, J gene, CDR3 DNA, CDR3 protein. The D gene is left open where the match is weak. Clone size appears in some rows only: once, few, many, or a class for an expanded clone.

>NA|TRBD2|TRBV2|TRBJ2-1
TGTGCCAGCATCGAGACTAGCGGGGGGGCCTACAATGAGCAGTTCTTC
CASIETSGGAYNEQFF
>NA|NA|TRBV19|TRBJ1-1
TGTGCCAGTAGTAATCAGGGATTCACTGAAGCTTTCTTT
CASSNQGFTEAFF
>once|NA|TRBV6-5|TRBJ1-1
TGTGCCAGCAGTTACCTTCAGCCAGGAAGGAACACTGAAGCTTTCTTT
CASSYLQPGRNTEAFF
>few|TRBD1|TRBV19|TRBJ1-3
TGTGCCAGTAGGTACAGGGGCGATGGAAACACCATATATTTT
CASRYRGDGNTIYF
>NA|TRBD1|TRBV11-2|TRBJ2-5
TGTGCCAGCAGCTTAGATCGCGGGACAGGGTACCAAGAGACCCAGTACTTC
CASSLDRGTGYQETQYF
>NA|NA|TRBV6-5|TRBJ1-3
TGTGCCAGCAGTTCCAGAAACACCATATATTTT
CASSSRNTIYF
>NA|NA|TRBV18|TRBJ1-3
TGTGCCAGCTCACAACCCTGGGCTGAAAACACCATATATTTT
CASSQPWAENTIYF
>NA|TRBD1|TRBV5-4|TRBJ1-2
TGTGCCAGCAGCCGGCGGCAGGGGGCCTATGGCTACACCTTC
CASSRRQGAYGYTF
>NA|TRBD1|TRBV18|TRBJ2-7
TGTGCCAGCTCACCTTACCCAGGACAGGGAATGGGAGAGCAGTACTTC
CASSPYPGQGMGEQYF
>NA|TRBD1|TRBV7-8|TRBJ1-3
TGTGCCAGCAGCTGGGCCGGACAGGCCAACTCTGGAAACACCATATATTTT
CASSWAGQANSGNTIYF
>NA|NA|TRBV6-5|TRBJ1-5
TGTGCCAGCAGTTACCAGGGATTCAATCAGCCCCAGCATTTT
CASSYQGFNQPQHF
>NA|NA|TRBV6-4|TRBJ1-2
TGTGCCAGCAGAGATTTGGGGGGAAACTATGGCTACACCTTC
CASRDLGGNYGYTF
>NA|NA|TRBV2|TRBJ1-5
TGTGCCAGCAGTGATCGAGGGCTTGGCAATCAGCCCCAGCATTTT
CASSDRGLGNQPQHF